The 16 T cell receptor beta chains reported below all come from one sample, sequenced in a study of T cells in tuberculosis. TCRdb's table, derived via immunoSEQ multiplex PCR, lists solely in-frame clones and lacks some. The table lists roughly 34,000 clones, 86% of them singletons. Sample time point: new active TB diagnosis, blood taken before or within 7 days of starting treatment. This material consisted of PBMCs, taken at tuberculosis diagnosis. These receptors came from an adult with tuberculosis.

There are a few counts of this clone. V and J are TRBV5-4 and TRBJ1-1, with 10 bases aligning to TRBD1. The CDR3 totals 16 residues. CDR1 and CDR2 (germline): SGHNT, YYREEE (reference sequence). Losses at the gene ends were 4 bases for V and 0 bases for J; bases not matched to a gene: 6. Here the CDR3 DNA reads TGTGCCAGCAGCATCCGGGACAGGGGCATGAACACTGAAGCTTTCTTT. Protein: CASSIRDRGMNTEAFF.

The V call is TRBV11-2, the J call TRBJ2-5, with 7 bases lining up with TRBD2. V was clipped by 2 bases and J by 1 base; unmatched bases: 7. The CDR3 sequence is 16 residues long. Per the germline V gene, CDR1 is SGHAT and CDR2 is FQNNGV. CDR3: CASSLRLAVLQETQYF. The CDR3 nucleotides read TGTGCCAGCAGCTTAAGGCTAGCGGTCCTCCAAGAGACCCAGTACTTC.

The genes are TRBV5-1 and TRBJ1-1; D possibly corresponds to TRBD1 (6 bases). CDR1 SGHRS and CDR2 YFSETQ come from the germline V gene. The V end lost 0 bases, the J end lost 4 bases, and 13 bases lay between the germline ends. The CDR3 has 15 residues. The CDR3 nucleotides read TGCGCCAGCAGCTTGGCCGGCAGGGGAGTCACTGAAGCTTTCTTT. Its translation: CASSLAGRGVTEAFF.

This chain connects TRBV9 to TRBJ2-1, with 9 bases aligning to TRBD2. The CDR3 has 17 amino acids. Germline V gene sequence: CDR1 SGDLS, CDR2 YYNGEE. J was trimmed by 0 bases and V by 3 bases; bases with no gene match: 7. DNA for the CDR3: TGTGCCAGCAGCGCGCGTCTAGCGGGACACTCCTACAATGAGCAGTTCTTC. It codes for CASSARLAGHSYNEQFF.

This chain uses TRBV19 with TRBJ2-5, with 9 bases that match TRBD1. The CDR3 extends over 14 amino acids. Trimming cost V 1 base and J 5 bases; bases outside gene matches: 2. Germline V CDR1 and CDR2: LNHDA, SQIVND (reference sequence). The DNA for the CDR3 is TGTGCCAGTAGTATAGGACAGGGGGTTGAGACCCAGTACTTC. Protein product: CASSIGQGVETQYF.

The V gene is TRBV28, the J gene TRBJ2-7; 7 bases are a match to TRBD1. CDR3 length: 15 amino acids. CDR1 and CDR2 from the germline V gene are MDHEN and SYDVKM. Trimming took 2 bases from V and 2 from J; bases not matched to a gene: 6. The CDR3 coding sequence is TGTGCCAGCAGTTTAGCGGCAGGGGGTACCTACGAGCAGTACTTC. This sequence encodes CASSLAAGGTYEQYF.

The chain has TRBV6-1 and TRBJ1-4; TRBD1 matches 7 bases. V lost 3 bases and J lost 0; bases outside the gene matches: 4. Germline CDR1 and CDR2: MNHNS and SASEGT. CDR3 length equals 16 residues. CDR3 bases: TGTGCCAGCAGTGACTGGACAGGATCAACTAATGAAAAACTGTTTTTT. This gives the protein CASSDWTGSTNEKLFF.

The V and J genes are TRBV4-1 and TRBJ2-7, with 13 bases that match TRBD2. In germline, CDR1 is MGHRA, CDR2 YSYEKL. The junction had 5 bases not matched to a gene; V was cut back by 2 bases and J by 7 bases. This CDR3 is 15 amino acids long. The CDR3 is CASSQSGTSGVEQYF. In DNA form, the CDR3 reads TGCGCCAGCAGCCAATCCGGGACTAGCGGGGTGGAGCAGTACTTC.

This clone appeared once. The V and J genes are TRBV7-6 and TRBJ1-1; D gene uncertain. Trimming shortened V by 1 base and J by 3 bases, and 6 bases separated the two germline ends. The CDR3 runs to 13 residues. Germline V gene lookup returns CDR1 SGHVS and CDR2 FNYEAQ. The CDR3 nucleotides read TGTGCCAGCAGCTTAGGCCCGGACACTGAAGCTTTCTTT. This sequence encodes CASSLGPDTEAFF.

The chain has TRBV2 and TRBJ2-6, with D hard to call. The CDR3 is 14 amino acids. V was cut by 4 bases and J by 4 bases, with 8 bases left in between. CDR1 is SNHLY, CDR2 FYNNEI, per germline. DNA of the CDR3: TGTGCCAGCAGTGTAAGCGCCGGGGCCAACGTCCTGACTTTC. Its protein is CASSVSAGANVLTF.

This clone was recorded only once. The rearrangement joins TRBV5-6 to TRBJ2-3; possible D gene TRBD2, 6 bases. The CDR3 is 11 residues long. The germline V gene encodes CDR1 SGHDT and CDR2 YYEEEE. Trimming removed 4 bases from V and 6 bases from J, with 6 bases in between. CDR3 DNA: TGTGCCAGCAGCCGGGAGGATACGCAGTATTTT. Translated, it gives CASSREDTQYF.

The J gene is TRBJ2-3, the V gene TRBV11-3; 12 bases fit TRBD2. This CDR3 has 19 amino acids. The trim removed 4 bases at V and 0 bases at J, leaving 11 bases unmatched. CDR1 SGHNT and CDR2 YENEEA come from the germline V gene. In DNA, the CDR3 is TGTGCCAGCAGCTCTCGACTCCTAGCGGGAGGGCAGAGCACAGATACGCAGTATTTT. As protein: CASSSRLLAGGQSTDTQYF.

A few counts support this clone. The chain employs TRBV9 and TRBJ1-1; tentatively, D is TRBD1 (6 bases). Germline V gene data show CDR1 as SGDLS and CDR2 as YYNGEE. The CDR3 sequence is 14 residues long. V shed 3 bases and J shed 1 base, with 10 bases lying between them. CDR3 DNA: TGTGCCAGCAGCGATGCGACAGGGAACACTGAAGCTTTCTTT. Protein sequence: CASSDATGNTEAFF.

The chain recombines TRBV14 with TRBJ2-7, with TRBD1 as a possible D gene (6 bases). The V gene lost 1 base and the J gene lost 2 bases, with 12 bases spanning the gap. The CDR3 totals 15 residues. CDR1 is SGHDN and CDR2 is FVKESK in the germline V gene. CDR3 sequence reads: CASSQGFRGAYEQYF. In DNA form, the CDR3 reads TGTGCCAGCAGCCAAGGATTCAGGGGCGCCTACGAGCAGTACTTC.

The gene calls are TRBV28 and TRBJ2-5; 8 bases map to TRBD1. The CDR3 spans 15 residues. Germline V lookup: CDR1 MDHEN, CDR2 SYDVKM. The trim removed 4 bases at V and 5 bases at J, leaving 9 bases unmatched. As DNA, the CDR3 is TGTGCCAGCAGTTCAGTCCAGGGGGCGAGCGAGACCCAGTACTTC. Protein sequence: CASSSVQGASETQYF.

In its sample, this clone was seen a few times. This rearrangement joins TRBV28 to TRBJ2-6, with a possible D match to TRBD1 (6 bases). The CDR3 runs 16 residues. V was cut by 6 bases and J by 0 bases, with 12 bases left in between. Germline CDR1 and CDR2: MDHEN and SYDVKM. CDR3 loop: CASSLGQISGANVLTF. The DNA of the CDR3 is TGTGCCAGCAGCCTCGGACAGATCTCTGGGGCCAACGTCCTGACTTTC.